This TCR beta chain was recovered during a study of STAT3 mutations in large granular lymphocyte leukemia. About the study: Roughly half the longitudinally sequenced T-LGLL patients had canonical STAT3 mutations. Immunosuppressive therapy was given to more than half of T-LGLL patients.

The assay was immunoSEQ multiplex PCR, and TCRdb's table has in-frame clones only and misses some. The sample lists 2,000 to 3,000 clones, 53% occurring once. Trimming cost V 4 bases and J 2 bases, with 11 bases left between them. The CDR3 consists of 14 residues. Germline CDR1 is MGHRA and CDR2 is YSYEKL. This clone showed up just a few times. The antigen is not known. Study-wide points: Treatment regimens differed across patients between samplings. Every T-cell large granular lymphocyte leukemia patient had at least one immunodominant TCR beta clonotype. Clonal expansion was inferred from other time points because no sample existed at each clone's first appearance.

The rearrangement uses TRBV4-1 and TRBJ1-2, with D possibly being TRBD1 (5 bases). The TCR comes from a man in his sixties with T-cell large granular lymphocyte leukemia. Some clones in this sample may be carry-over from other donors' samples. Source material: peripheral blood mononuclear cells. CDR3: CASSPRDGNYGYTF. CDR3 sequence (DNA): TGCGCCAGCAGCCCCCGGGACGGCAACTATGGCTACACCTTC.